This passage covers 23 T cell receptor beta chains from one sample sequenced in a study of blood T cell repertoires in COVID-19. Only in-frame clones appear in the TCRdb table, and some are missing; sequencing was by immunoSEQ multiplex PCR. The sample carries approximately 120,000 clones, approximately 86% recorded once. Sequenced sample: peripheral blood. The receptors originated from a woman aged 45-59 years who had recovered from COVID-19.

CDR3 sequence reads: CASSPRDQPQHF. The CDR3 DNA is TGTGCCAGCAGTCCGAGGGATCAGCCCCAGCATTTT. The chain employs TRBV6-2 or TRBV6-3 and TRBJ1-5; D remains ambiguous. The germline CDR1 and CDR2 sequences are MNHEY and SVGEGT. V gave up 5 bases and J gave up 5 bases, with 7 bases separating them. The length of the CDR3 is 12 residues.

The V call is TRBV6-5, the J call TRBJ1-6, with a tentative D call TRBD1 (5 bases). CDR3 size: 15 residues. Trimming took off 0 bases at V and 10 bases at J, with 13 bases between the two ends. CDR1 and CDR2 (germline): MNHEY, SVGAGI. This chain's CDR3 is CASSYSQGSRSPLHF. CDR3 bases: TGTGCCAGCAGTTACTCGCAGGGTAGTCGCTCACCCCTCCACTTT.

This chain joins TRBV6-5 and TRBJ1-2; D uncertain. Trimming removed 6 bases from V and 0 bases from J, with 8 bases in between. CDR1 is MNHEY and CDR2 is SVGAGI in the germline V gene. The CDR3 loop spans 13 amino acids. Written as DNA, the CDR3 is TGTGCCAGCAGGGCAGGCCCTAACTATGGCTACACCTTC. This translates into CASRAGPNYGYTF.

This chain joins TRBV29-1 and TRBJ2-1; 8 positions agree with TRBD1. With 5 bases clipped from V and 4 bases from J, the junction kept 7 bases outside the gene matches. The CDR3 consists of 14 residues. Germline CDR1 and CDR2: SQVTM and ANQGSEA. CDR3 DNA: TGCAGCGTTCAGGGGGCGAGGGTTTACAATGAGCAGTTCTTC. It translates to CSVQGARVYNEQFF.

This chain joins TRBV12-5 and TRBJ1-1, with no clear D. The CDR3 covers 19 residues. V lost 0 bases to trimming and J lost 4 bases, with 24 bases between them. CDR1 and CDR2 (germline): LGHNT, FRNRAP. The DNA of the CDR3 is TGTGCTAGTGGTTTGGTACAACGCGGGGTCTTAGTGAAGGTCACTGAAGCTTTCTTT. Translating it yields CASGLVQRGVLVKVTEAFF. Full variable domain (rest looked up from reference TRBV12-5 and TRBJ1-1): DARVTQTPRHKVTEMGQEVTMRCQPILGHNTVFWYRQTMMQGLELLAYFRNRAPLDDSGMPKDRFSAEMPDATLATLKIQPSEPRDSAVYFCASGLVQRGVLVKVTEAFFGQGTRLTVV.

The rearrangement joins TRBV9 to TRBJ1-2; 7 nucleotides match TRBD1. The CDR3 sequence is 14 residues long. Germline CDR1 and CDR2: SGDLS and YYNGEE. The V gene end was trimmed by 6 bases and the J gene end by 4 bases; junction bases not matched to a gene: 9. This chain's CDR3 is CASKGGPGGYGYTF. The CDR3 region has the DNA TGTGCCAGCAAAGGGGGACCAGGGGGCTATGGCTACACCTTC.

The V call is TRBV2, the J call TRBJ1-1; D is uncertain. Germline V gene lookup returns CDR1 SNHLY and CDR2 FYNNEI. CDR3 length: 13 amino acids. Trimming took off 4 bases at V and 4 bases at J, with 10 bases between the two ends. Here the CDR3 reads CASSVPGSTEAFF. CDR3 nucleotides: TGTGCCAGCAGTGTTCCGGGAAGCACTGAAGCTTTCTTT. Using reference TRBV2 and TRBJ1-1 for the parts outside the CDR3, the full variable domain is EPEVTQTPSHQVTQMGQEVILRCVPISNHLYFYWYRQILGQKVEFLVSFYNNEISEKSEIFDDQFSVERPDGSNFTLKIRSTKLEDSAMYFCASSVPGSTEAFFGQGTRLTVV.

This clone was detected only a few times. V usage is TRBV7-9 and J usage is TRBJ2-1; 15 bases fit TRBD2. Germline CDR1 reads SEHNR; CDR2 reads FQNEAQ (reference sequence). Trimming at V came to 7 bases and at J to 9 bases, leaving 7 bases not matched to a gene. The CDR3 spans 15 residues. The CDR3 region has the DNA TGTGCCAGCACCAGGACTAGCGGGAGGGCGGTTGAGCAGTTCTTC. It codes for CASTRTSGRAVEQFF.

The CDR3 spells CASSSYGYTF. The CDR3 DNA reads as TGTGCCAGCAGCTCTTATGGCTACACCTTC. The gene calls are TRBV7-9 and TRBJ1-2; D unresolved. The germline V gene encodes CDR1 SEHNR and CDR2 FQNEAQ (reference sequence). This CDR3 contains 10 residues. Between the trimmed V and J ends, which lost 4 bases and 5 bases, there was a span of 2 bases.

The CDR3 here is CSVWGLSDTGELFF. CDR3 in DNA: TGCAGCGTGTGGGGGCTCTCGGACACCGGGGAGCTGTTTTTT. The gene calls are TRBV29-1 and TRBJ2-2, with TRBD1 as a possible D gene (6 bases). The germline CDR1 and CDR2 sequences are SQVTM and ANQGSEA. The CDR3 is 14 residues long. Deletions cut 6 bases from V and 3 bases from J, with 14 bases between.

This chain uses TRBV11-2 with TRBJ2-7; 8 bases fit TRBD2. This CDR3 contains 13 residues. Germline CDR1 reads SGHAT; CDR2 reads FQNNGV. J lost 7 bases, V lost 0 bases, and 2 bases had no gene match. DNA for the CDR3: TGTGCCAGCAGCTTAGAGACTAGCGCGGAGCAGTACTTC. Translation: CASSLETSAEQYF.

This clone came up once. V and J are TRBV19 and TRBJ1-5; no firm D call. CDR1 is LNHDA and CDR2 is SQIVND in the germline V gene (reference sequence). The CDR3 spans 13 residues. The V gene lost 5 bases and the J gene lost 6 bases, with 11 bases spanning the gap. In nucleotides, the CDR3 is TGTGCCAGTAGTCCGGGATCATTTCAGCCCCAGCATTTT. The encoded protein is CASSPGSFQPQHF.

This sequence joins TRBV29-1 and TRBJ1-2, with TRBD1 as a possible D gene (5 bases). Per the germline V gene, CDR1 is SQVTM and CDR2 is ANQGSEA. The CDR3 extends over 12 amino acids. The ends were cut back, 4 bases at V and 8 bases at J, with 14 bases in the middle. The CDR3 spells CSVAGGGNGYTF. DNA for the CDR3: TGCAGCGTTGCTGGGGGGGGTAACGGCTACACCTTC.

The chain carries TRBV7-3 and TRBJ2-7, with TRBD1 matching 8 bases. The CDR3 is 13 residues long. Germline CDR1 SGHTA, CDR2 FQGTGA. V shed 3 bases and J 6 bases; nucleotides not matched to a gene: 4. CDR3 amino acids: CASSFDRGSEQYF. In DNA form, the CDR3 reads TGTGCCAGCAGCTTTGACAGGGGCTCCGAGCAGTACTTC. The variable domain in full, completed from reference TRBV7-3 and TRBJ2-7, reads GAGVSQTPSNKVTEKGKYVELRCDPISGHTALYWYRQSLGQGPEFLIYFQGTGAADDSGLPNDRFFAVRPEGSVSTLKIQRTERGDSAVYLCASSFDRGSEQYFGPGTRLTVT.

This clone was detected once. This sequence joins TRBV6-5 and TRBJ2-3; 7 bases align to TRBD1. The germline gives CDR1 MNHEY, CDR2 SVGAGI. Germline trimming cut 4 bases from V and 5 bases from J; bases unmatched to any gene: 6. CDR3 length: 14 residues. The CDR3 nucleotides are TGTGCCAGCAGTTTCGACAGGGCAGGAGATACGCAGTATTTT. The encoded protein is CASSFDRAGDTQYF.

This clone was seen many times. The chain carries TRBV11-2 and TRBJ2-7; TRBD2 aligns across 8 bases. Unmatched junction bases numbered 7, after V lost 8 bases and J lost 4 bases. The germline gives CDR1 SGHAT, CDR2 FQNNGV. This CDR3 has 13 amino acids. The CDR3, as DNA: TGTGCCAGCGGAAGCGGGACTAGGTACGAGCAGTACTTC. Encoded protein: CASGSGTRYEQYF. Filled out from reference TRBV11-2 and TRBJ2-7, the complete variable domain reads EAGVAQSPRYKIIEKRQSVAFWCNPISGHATLYWYQQILGQGPKLLIQFQNNGVVDDSQLPKDRFSAERLKGVDSTLKIQPAKLEDSAVYLCASGSGTRYEQYFGPGTRLTVT.

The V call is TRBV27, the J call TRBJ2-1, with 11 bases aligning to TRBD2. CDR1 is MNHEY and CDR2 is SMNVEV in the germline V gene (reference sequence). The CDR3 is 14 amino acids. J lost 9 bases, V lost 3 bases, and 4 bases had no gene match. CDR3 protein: CASSFSGRAGEQFF. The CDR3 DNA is TGTGCCAGCAGTTTTAGCGGGAGGGCCGGTGAGCAGTTCTTC.

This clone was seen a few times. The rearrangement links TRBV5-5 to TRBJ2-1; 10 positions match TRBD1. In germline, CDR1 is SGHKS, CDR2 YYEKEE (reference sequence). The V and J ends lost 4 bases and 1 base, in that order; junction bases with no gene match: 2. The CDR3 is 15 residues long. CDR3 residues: CASSLGQGSYNEQFF. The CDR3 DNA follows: TGTGCCAGCAGCCTGGGACAGGGGTCCTACAATGAGCAGTTCTTC.

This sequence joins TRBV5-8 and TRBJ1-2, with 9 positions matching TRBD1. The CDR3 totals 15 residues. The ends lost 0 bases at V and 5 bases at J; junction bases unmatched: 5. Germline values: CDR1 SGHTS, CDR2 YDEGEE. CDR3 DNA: TGTGCCAGCAGCTTGGGCAGTGGACAGGGGTATGGCTACACCTTC. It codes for CASSLGSGQGYGYTF.

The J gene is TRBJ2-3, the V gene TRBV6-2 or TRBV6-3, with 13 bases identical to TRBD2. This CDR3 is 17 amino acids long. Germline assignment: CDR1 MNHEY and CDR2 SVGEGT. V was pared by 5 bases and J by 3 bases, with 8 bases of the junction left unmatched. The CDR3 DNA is TGTGCCAGCAGTCAAGCCGAACTAGCGGGAGGGACAGATACGCAGTATTTT. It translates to CASSQAELAGGTDTQYF.

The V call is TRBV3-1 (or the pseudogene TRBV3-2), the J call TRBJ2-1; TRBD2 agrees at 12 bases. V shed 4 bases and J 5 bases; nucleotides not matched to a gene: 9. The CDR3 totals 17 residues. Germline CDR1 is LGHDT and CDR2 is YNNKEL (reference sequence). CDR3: CASSPQGTSGPNNEQFF. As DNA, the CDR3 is TGTGCCAGCAGCCCTCAGGGGACTAGCGGGCCAAACAATGAGCAGTTCTTC.

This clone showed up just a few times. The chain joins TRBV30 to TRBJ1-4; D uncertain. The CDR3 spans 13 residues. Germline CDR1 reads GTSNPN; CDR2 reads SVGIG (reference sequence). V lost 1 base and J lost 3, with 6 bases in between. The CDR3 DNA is TGTGCCTGGAGTGCCGGTTCTAATGAAAAACTGTTTTTT. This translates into CAWSAGSNEKLFF.

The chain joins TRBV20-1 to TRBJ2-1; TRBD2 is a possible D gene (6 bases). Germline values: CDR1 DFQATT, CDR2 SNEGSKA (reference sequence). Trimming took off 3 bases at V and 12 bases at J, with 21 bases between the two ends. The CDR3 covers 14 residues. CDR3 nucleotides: TGCAGTGCTAGTTCCAAGGAGGGTGTTATCGGGCAGTTCTTC. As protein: CSASSKEGVIGQFF.